The next 27 T cell receptor beta chains were all read from a single sample in a study of Ad26.COV2.S vaccination and SARS-CoV-2 variants. The treatment: around 19 received Ad26.COV2.S at low or high dose, single or two shots; 5 received placebo; per-sample allocation not given. The samples were gathered on day 63 after the first injection of vaccine or placebo. Profiling relied on immunoSEQ multiplex PCR, and the TCRdb table lists in-frame clones only, not all of them. The table has a few hundred thousand clones, approximately 90% seen once. Sequencing was performed on peripheral blood, taken in a trial of Ad26.COV2.S vaccine versus placebo. All receptors derive from a person aged 18 to 65 who received the Ad26.COV2.S COVID-19 vaccine or a placebo.

This chain joins TRBV7-9 and TRBJ1-2; the match to TRBD1 covers 10 bases. The CDR3 loop spans 14 amino acids. The V gene's germline CDR1 is SEHNR and CDR2 FQNEAQ (reference sequence). V shed 4 bases, J shed 2 bases, and the junction held 1 base outside the gene matches. The DNA for the CDR3 is TGTGCCAGCAGCTCGGGACAGGGGAACTATGGCTACACCTTC. Its protein product is CASSSGQGNYGYTF.

V gene TRBV4-2 combines with J gene TRBJ2-2, with 8 bases matching TRBD2. CDR1 and CDR2 from the germline V gene are LGHNA and YNFKEQ. Losses at the gene ends were 2 bases for V and 7 bases for J; bases not matched to a gene: 9. CDR3 length: 16 amino acids. The CDR3 spells CASSQTSGLMFGELFF. The CDR3 nucleotides are TGTGCCAGCAGCCAAACTAGCGGTCTCATGTTCGGGGAGCTGTTTTTT.

The chain has TRBV10-1 and TRBJ2-3; a weak D match, TRBD1 (5 bases). Between the trimmed V and J ends, which lost 4 bases and 4 bases, there was a span of 12 bases. CDR3 length: 14 residues. CDR1 is WNHNN and CDR2 is SYGVQD in the germline V gene (reference sequence). In nucleotides, the CDR3 is TGCGCCAGCAGTGTGGGCAGGGATCCAGATACGCAGTATTTT. Amino acids: CASSVGRDPDTQYF.

The chain carries TRBV6-5 and TRBJ2-3; unclear D gene. The CDR3 sequence is 13 residues long. The V end was cut by 6 bases, the J end by 4 bases, with 11 bases between. Germline V gives CDR1 MNHEY, CDR2 SVGAGI. The chain's CDR3 is CASRQFASDTQYF. CDR3 bases: TGTGCCAGCAGGCAGTTTGCTTCAGATACGCAGTATTTT.

The rearrangement uses TRBV29-1 and TRBJ2-1; 10 bases are shared with TRBD2. The CDR3 extends over 14 amino acids. Germline lookup yields CDR1 SQVTM and CDR2 ANQGSEA. V lost 5 bases and J lost 8; bases outside the gene matches: 9. CDR3: CSVHSGRPHYEQFF. The DNA for the CDR3 is TGCAGCGTTCATAGCGGGAGGCCCCACTATGAGCAGTTCTTC.

The chain joins TRBV7-2 to TRBJ2-7; the D gene is possibly TRBD2 (6 bases). The CDR3 totals 14 residues. Trimming shortened V by 3 bases and J by 4 bases, and 13 bases separated the two germline ends. Germline CDR1 and CDR2: SGHTA and FQGNSA. CDR3 sequence: CASSLMGLAYEQYF. The CDR3 coding sequence is TGTGCCAGCAGCTTGATGGGTCTAGCGTACGAGCAGTACTTC.

The J gene is TRBJ2-5, the V gene TRBV4-3; D unclear. There are 13 residues in the CDR3. CDR1 and CDR2 (germline): LGHNA, YSLEER. The ends were cut back, 4 bases at V and 1 base at J, with 7 bases in the middle. CDR3 residues: CASSPRSQETQYF. The DNA for the CDR3 is TGCGCCAGCAGCCCCAGGAGCCAAGAGACCCAGTACTTC.

This sequence joins TRBV27 and TRBJ2-3; tentative D call: TRBD1 (6 bases). Trimming removed 2 bases at V and 3 bases at J, with 9 bases between. Germline CDR1 and CDR2: MNHEY and SMNVEV (reference sequence). CDR3 length: 14 residues. The CDR3, as DNA: TGTGCCAGCAGTTTAAGGGGGTTGACAGATACGCAGTATTTT. Translation: CASSLRGLTDTQYF.

The J gene is TRBJ1-1, the V gene TRBV19; weak D call: TRBD1 (6 bases). This CDR3 has 13 residues. V was cut by 5 bases and J by 6 bases, with 13 bases left in between. CDR1 and CDR2 (germline): LNHDA, SQIVND (reference sequence). CDR3 amino acids: CASSFTGYPEAFF. The CDR3, as DNA: TGTGCCAGTAGTTTCACAGGGTACCCTGAAGCTTTCTTT.

The chain joins TRBV5-5 to TRBJ2-3; D gene uncertain. Germline values: CDR1 SGHKS, CDR2 YYEKEE (reference sequence). Trimming shortened V by 1 base and J by 2 bases, and 11 bases separated the two germline ends. The length of the CDR3 is 15 residues. The DNA of the CDR3 is TGTGCCAGCAGCTTGACGGGCCTCCCCACAGATACGCAGTATTTT. As protein: CASSLTGLPTDTQYF. Drawing the rest from reference TRBV5-5 and TRBJ2-3, the complete variable domain is DAGVTQSPTHLIKTRGQQVTLRCSPISGHKSVSWYQQVLGQGPQFIFQYYEKEERGRGNFPDRFSARQFPNYSSELNVNALLLGDSALYLCASSLTGLPTDTQYFGPGTRLTVL.

J is TRBJ2-1 and V is TRBV5-1; a weak D match, TRBD1 (6 bases). V gave up 0 bases and J gave up 0 bases, with 7 bases separating them. Per the germline V gene, CDR1 is SGHRS and CDR2 is YFSETQ. The CDR3 loop spans 15 amino acids. This CDR3 reads CASSLVGGSYNEQFF. The CDR3 DNA is TGCGCCAGCAGCTTGGTAGGGGGCTCCTACAATGAGCAGTTCTTC.

The rearrangement joins TRBV5-5 to TRBJ2-1; tentatively, D is TRBD1 (8 bases). The ends were cut back, 4 bases at V and 4 bases at J, with 12 bases in the middle. The CDR3 runs 14 residues. CDR1 and CDR2 from the germline V gene are SGHKS and YYEKEE (reference sequence). CDR3 nucleotides: TGTGCCAGCAGCCTACAGGGGGGGTACAATGAGCAGTTCTTC. Amino acids: CASSLQGGYNEQFF.

In its sample, this clone was seen once. The V and J genes are TRBV25-1 and TRBJ1-4, with D unresolved. The ends were cut back, 3 bases at V and 0 bases at J, with 8 bases in the middle. The CDR3 contains 15 residues. CDR1 and CDR2 (germline): MGHDK, SYGVNS. CDR3 nucleotide sequence: TGTGCCAGCAGTGAGCTGGGAGCAACTAATGAAAAACTGTTTTTT. Its translation: CASSELGATNEKLFF. The variable domain in full, completed from reference TRBV25-1 and TRBJ1-4, reads EADIYQTPRYLVIGTGKKITLECSQTMGHDKMYWYQQDPGMELHLIHYSYGVNSTEKGDLSSESTVSRIRTEHFPLTLESARPSHTSQYLCASSELGATNEKLFFGSGTQLSVL.

This clone has just a few counts. The chain couples TRBV9 to TRBJ1-2, with 9 bases that match TRBD1. Unmatched junction bases numbered 3, after V lost 4 bases and J lost 2 bases. This CDR3 comprises 14 residues. In germline, CDR1 is SGDLS, CDR2 YYNGEE. The CDR3 bases are TGTGCCAGCAGCCTCGGACAGGGGAACTATGGCTACACCTTC. Its translation: CASSLGQGNYGYTF.

The CDR3 sequence is CASSLGQGVTNEKLFF. The CDR3 DNA reads as TGTGCCAGCAGCTTGGGGCAGGGAGTTACTAATGAAAAACTGTTTTTT. The genes are TRBV5-5 and TRBJ1-4; D may be TRBD1 (5 bases). The germline CDR1 and CDR2 sequences are SGHKS and YYEKEE (reference sequence). The CDR3 has 16 residues. The V and J ends lost 0 bases and 2 bases respectively, with 11 bases between them.

The V and J genes are TRBV7-8 and TRBJ1-2; 7 bases agree with TRBD1. Germline loops: CDR1 SGHVS, CDR2 FQNEAQ. V shed 5 bases, J shed 5 bases, and the junction held 5 bases outside the gene matches. The CDR3 extends over 13 amino acids. The CDR3 loop is CASSPGTEYGYTF. CDR3 nucleotides: TGTGCCAGCAGCCCCGGGACAGAATATGGCTACACCTTC.

The rearrangement joins TRBV3-1 (or the pseudogene TRBV3-2) to TRBJ2-1, with TRBD2 matching 10 bases. Per germline, CDR1 LGHDT and CDR2 YNNKEL (reference sequence). The CDR3 consists of 19 residues. With 0 bases clipped from V and 15 bases from J, the junction kept 23 bases outside the gene matches. CDR3 protein: CASSQDLGLLAGEPRPPFF. For the CDR3, the DNA is TGTGCCAGCAGCCAAGATTTGGGTCTCCTAGCGGGAGAACCCCGACCCCCGTTCTTC.

J is TRBJ2-3 and V is TRBV28; TRBD1 matches 8 bases. V dropped 5 bases and J dropped 0; count of bases not matched to a gene: 13. This CDR3 is 18 amino acids long. Looked up from germline, CDR1 is MDHEN and CDR2 is SYDVKM. This chain's CDR3 is CASSAPGTGRTSTDTQYF. CDR3 nucleotides: TGTGCCAGCAGTGCACCCGGGACAGGACGAACAAGCACAGATACGCAGTATTTT.

The CDR3 nucleotides read TGTGCCAGCAGTTTTGGTGGGGAGGTCTACAATGAGCAGTTCTTC. Encoded protein: CASSFGGEVYNEQFF. This chain connects TRBV27 to TRBJ2-1; D is possibly TRBD2 (6 bases). The CDR3 totals 15 residues. Trimming cost V 3 bases and J 3 bases, with 12 bases left between them. The V gene's germline CDR1 is MNHEY and CDR2 SMNVEV (reference sequence).

V gene TRBV20-1 combines with J gene TRBJ1-4, with D perhaps TRBD1 (6 bases). The CDR3 extends over 18 amino acids. Trimming pared 3 bases from V and 0 bases from J, leaving 20 bases between. Germline CDR1 reads DFQATT; CDR2 reads SNEGSKA (reference sequence). CDR3 sequence reads: CSASISSPGAPTNEKLFF. DNA for the CDR3: TGCAGTGCTAGTATCTCCTCACCAGGGGCACCAACTAATGAAAAACTGTTTTTT.

This clone is a singleton in its sample. This chain connects TRBV5-1 to TRBJ2-3; 8 bases map to TRBD2. The germline V gene encodes CDR1 SGHRS and CDR2 YFSETQ. The CDR3 loop spans 15 amino acids. The V segment lost 2 bases and the J segment 4 bases; nucleotides outside the gene matches: 6. The CDR3 spells CASSLAGVTSDTQYF. DNA of the CDR3: TGCGCCAGCAGCTTAGCGGGAGTAACTTCAGATACGCAGTATTTT. The whole variable domain, filled in from reference TRBV5-1 and TRBJ2-3, reads KAGVTQTPRYLIKTRGQQVTLSCSPISGHRSVSWYQQTPGQGLQFLFEYFSETQRNKGNFPGRFSGRQFSNSRSEMNVSTLELGDSALYLCASSLAGVTSDTQYFGPGTRLTVL.

J is TRBJ1-2 and V is TRBV6-6; TRBD1 matches 8 bases. The CDR3 extends over 16 amino acids. The germline CDR1 and CDR2 sequences are MNHNY and SVGAGI (reference sequence). Germline trimming cut 0 bases from V and 3 bases from J; bases unmatched to any gene: 6. The CDR3 loop is CASSYSLAGGDYGYTF. The CDR3 coding sequence is TGTGCCAGCAGTTACTCCTTAGCAGGGGGCGACTATGGCTACACCTTC.

This clone came up a few times. V and J are TRBV5-1 and TRBJ2-2, with 12 bases fitting TRBD2. Germline CDR1 is SGHRS and CDR2 is YFSETQ. The CDR3 totals 16 residues. Trimming removed 4 bases from V and 4 bases from J; junction bases left unmatched: 5. CDR3 loop: CASSIRLAGATGELFF. In nucleotides, the CDR3 is TGCGCCAGCAGCATAAGACTAGCGGGAGCCACCGGGGAGCTGTTTTTT.

CDR3 bases: TGTGCCAGCAGCGTAGCCTTGGGACTAGCGGTTAACACCGGGGAGCTGTTTTTT. Its protein is CASSVALGLAVNTGELFF. This chain joins TRBV9 and TRBJ2-2, with 11 bases aligning to TRBD2. There are 18 residues in the CDR3. Germline V CDR1 and CDR2: SGDLS, YYNGEE. With V trimmed by 0 bases and J by 2 bases, 6 bases remained unmatched.

The chain recombines TRBV5-6 with TRBJ1-1; no definite D call. This CDR3 region has 14 residues. The germline CDR1 and CDR2 sequences are SGHDT and YYEEEE. V gave up 1 base and J gave up 4 bases, with 11 bases separating them. The CDR3 spells CASSLWDLGTEAFF. CDR3 coding DNA: TGTGCCAGCAGCTTGTGGGATTTGGGCACTGAAGCTTTCTTT.

This chain uses TRBV30 with TRBJ2-5; D possibly corresponds to TRBD1 (5 bases). Trimming left V 5 bases short and J 0 bases short, with 13 bases between. The length of the CDR3 is 14 residues. Germline V CDR1 and CDR2: GTSNPN, SVGIG (reference sequence). CDR3 loop: CAWLSDRNQETQYF. The DNA of the CDR3 is TGTGCCTGGCTTTCCGACAGAAACCAAGAGACCCAGTACTTC.

Comments on this clone: The sample holds other DNA sequences that translate to the same CDR3. The V gene is TRBV7-9, the J gene TRBJ2-1, with a weak D call TRBD1 (5 bases). V gave up 1 base and J gave up 10 bases, with 5 bases separating them. This CDR3 has 11 residues. Per germline, CDR1 SEHNR and CDR2 FQNEAQ (reference sequence). The CDR3 region is CASSLGGEQFF. CDR3 DNA: TGTGCCAGCAGCTTAGGGGGCGAGCAGTTCTTC.